The 23 T cell receptor beta chains listed next were all sequenced from one sample in a study of human T cells and chemical hapten exposure. Time point meaning: healthy volunteer bleed at 6 weeks. Unfractionated whole blood was the source of the extracted total RNA. From the RACE reads, TCRdb called clonotypes with MiXCR, one entry per CDR3 protein. The repertoire has tens of thousands of distinct CDR3 sequences, roughly 5% of them found once; the top ten carry 9.5% to 15%. Sequencing was carried out using whole blood. Receptor source: a human donor in good health. Some clones in this sample may be carry-over from other donors' samples.

This clonotype was detected many times. The chain uses TRBV12-3 or TRBV12-4 and TRBJ1-5; D unclear. V lost 4 bases, J lost 7 bases, and 11 bases lay in between. This CDR3 has 13 residues. The CDR3 region has the DNA TGTGCCAGCAGTTCAGCCGGGAAACAGCCCCAGCATTTT. Amino acids: CASSSAGKQPQHF.

The J gene is TRBJ1-1, the V gene TRBV6-5; no clear D gene. The CDR3 runs 15 residues. CDR1 and CDR2 (germline): MNHEY, SVGAGI. V lost 6 bases and J 3 bases, leaving 17 bases between the germline ends. Written as DNA, the CDR3 is TGTGCCAGCAGGTACCGAGGAGGGAGTGACACTGAAGCTTTCTTT. The encoded protein is CASRYRGGSDTEAFF.

This clonotype was counted a few times. This chain connects TRBV2 to TRBJ2-4; 12 nucleotides align to TRBD2. V was clipped by 6 bases and J by 5 bases; unmatched bases: 17. This CDR3 region has 19 residues. Germline lookup yields CDR1 SNHLY and CDR2 FYNNEI. CDR3 region: CASRNRDLALAGGENIQYF. The DNA of the CDR3 is TGTGCCAGCAGAAACCGGGACCTGGCGCTAGCGGGGGGGGAAAACATTCAGTACTTC.

This clonotype appeared a few times. The gene calls are TRBV20-1 and TRBJ1-5; the D gene is possibly TRBD1 (5 bases). The CDR3 has 13 residues. Between the trimmed V and J ends, which lost 1 base and 7 bases, there was a span of 11 bases. Germline V lookup: CDR1 DFQATT, CDR2 SNEGSKA (reference sequence). CDR3 loop: CSARATGPQPQHF. The CDR3 DNA sequence: TGCAGTGCTAGAGCGACGGGACCCCAGCCCCAGCATTTT.

This clonotype came up many times. The chain is built from TRBV18 and TRBJ2-7, with D perhaps matching TRBD2 (6 bases). V lost 3 bases, J lost 0 bases, and 15 bases lay in between. The CDR3 spans 16 residues. CDR1 is KGHSH and CDR2 is LQKENI in the germline V gene. The CDR3 region has the DNA TGTGCCAGCTCACCGGCGTTAACGGACTACTCCTACGAGCAGTACTTC. Residues: CASSPALTDYSYEQYF.

There are many counts of this clonotype. The J gene is TRBJ2-3, the V gene TRBV6-5; D assignment may be TRBD1 or TRBD2 (6 bases each). Germline CDR1 and CDR2: MNHEY and SVGAGI. The CDR3 length is 16 residues. With 0 bases removed from V and 5 bases from J, the gap between germline ends came to 15 bases. The CDR3 is CASSYSVGGRLDTQYF. The CDR3, as DNA: TGTGCCAGCAGTTACTCGGTCGGGGGCAGACTAGATACGCAGTATTTT.

Ten or more counts support this clonotype. The chain is built from TRBV3-1 and TRBJ2-7; TRBD2 matches 9 bases. This CDR3 has 17 residues. CDR1 is LGHDT and CDR2 is YNNKEL in the germline V gene (reference sequence). V gave up 0 bases and J gave up 6 bases; unmatched junction bases: 12. The CDR3 DNA reads as TGTGCCAGCAGCCAAGATCGCCGGGTAGCGGGAGTGGGCGAGCAGTACTTC. It translates to CASSQDRRVAGVGEQYF.

This clonotype was observed many times. CDR3 sequence: CASSYGQTGRGMVHF. CDR3 coding DNA: TGTGCCAGCAGTTACGGTCAGACAGGGCGAGGAATGGTACATTTT. The chain couples TRBV6-6 to TRBJ1-5; 7 nucleotides line up with TRBD1. Germline loops: CDR1 MNHNY, CDR2 SVGAGI (reference sequence). Losses at the gene ends were 2 bases for V and 16 bases for J; bases not matched to a gene: 17. The CDR3 is 15 residues long.

This clonotype was seen a few times. The rearrangement uses TRBV6-5 and TRBJ1-2, with D unclear. V was cut by 6 bases and J by 1 base, with 9 bases left in between. The CDR3 consists of 13 residues. Germline assignment: CDR1 MNHEY and CDR2 SVGAGI. CDR3 amino acids: CASRADGNYGYTF. CDR3 sequence (DNA): TGTGCCAGCAGAGCGGACGGTAACTATGGCTACACCTTC.

In its sample, this clonotype was seen many times. CDR3 DNA: TGTGCCACCCAAGGTGTGGCAGGGGGAATCGGGGAGCTGTTTTTT. Residues: CATQGVAGGIGELFF. V usage is TRBV6-5 and J usage is TRBJ2-2; 7 nucleotides match TRBD1. Germline V CDR1 and CDR2: MNHEY, SVGAGI. V dropped 10 bases and J dropped 7; count of bases not matched to a gene: 15. CDR3 length: 15 amino acids.

V usage is TRBV5-1 and J usage is TRBJ1-1; tentatively, D is TRBD1 (6 bases). V shed 1 base and J shed 7 bases, with 8 bases lying between them. This CDR3 is built from 12 residues. CDR1 and CDR2 (germline): SGHRS, YFSETQ. The DNA for the CDR3 is TGCGCCAGCAGCTTGCAGGGGTATGAAGCTTTCTTT. Translation gives CASSLQGYEAFF.

This clonotype was counted many times. This chain joins TRBV27 and TRBJ2-3, with 10 bases aligning to TRBD1. Germline lookup yields CDR1 MNHEY and CDR2 SMNVEV (reference sequence). The CDR3 length is 18 residues. V shed 5 bases and J 4 bases; nucleotides not matched to a gene: 15. In DNA form, the CDR3 reads TGTGCCAGCAGTCCCGGACAGGGGGTAGGGCGAGTCGCAGATACGCAGTATTTT. This translates into CASSPGQGVGRVADTQYF.

This clonotype was observed a handful of times. This chain links TRBV6-2 or TRBV6-3 with TRBJ1-2; 7 bases are a match to TRBD1. Germline values: CDR1 MNHEY, CDR2 SVGEGT. Unmatched junction bases numbered 9, after V lost 3 bases and J lost 5 bases. The CDR3 extends over 15 amino acids. Here the CDR3 reads CASSYGDRAAYGYTF. CDR3 coding DNA: TGTGCCAGCAGTTATGGAGACAGGGCGGCTTATGGCTACACCTTC.

This clonotype showed up many times. This rearrangement joins TRBV4-2 to TRBJ1-1; 8 bases line up with TRBD1. The CDR3 is 15 residues long. Per the germline V gene, CDR1 is LGHNA and CDR2 is YNFKEQ. V dropped 4 bases and J dropped 4; count of bases not matched to a gene: 8. CDR3 amino acids: CASSLDRAGGTEAFF. Here the CDR3 DNA reads TGTGCCAGCAGCCTGGACAGGGCCGGGGGCACTGAAGCTTTCTTT.

The chain links TRBV29-1 to TRBJ2-1; D is unclear. CDR3 size: 13 residues. Trimming cost V 0 bases and J 12 bases, with 15 bases left between them. Germline lookup yields CDR1 SQVTM and CDR2 ANQGSEA. DNA for the CDR3: TGCAGCGTTGAAGATGTCATAGAAGGGCGGCAGTTCTTC. Its translation: CSVEDVIEGRQFF.

This clonotype was recorded at least ten times. The gene calls are TRBV29-1 and TRBJ2-1, with 10 bases that match TRBD2. Germline CDR1 is SQVTM and CDR2 is ANQGSEA. The CDR3 consists of 15 residues. The junction had 10 bases not matched to a gene; V was cut back by 3 bases and J by 8 bases. CDR3 coding DNA: TGCAGCGTTGATAATACTAGCGGGAATCGAGATGAGCAGTTCTTC. Protein product: CSVDNTSGNRDEQFF.

This clonotype was seen repeatedly, ten times or more. V is TRBV29-1 and J is TRBJ2-1; 15 nucleotides line up with TRBD2. J was trimmed by 8 bases and V by 4 bases; bases with no gene match: 6. The CDR3 is 15 amino acids. Looked up from germline, CDR1 is SQVTM and CDR2 is ANQGSEA. As DNA, the CDR3 is TGCAGCGTTGCCGGGACTAGCGGGGGGTTGGATGAGCAGTTCTTC. Its translation is CSVAGTSGGLDEQFF.

The table lists this clonotype with many counts. The chain couples TRBV12-3 or TRBV12-4 to TRBJ1-3, with a weak D call TRBD1 (5 bases). V was trimmed by 3 bases and J by 8 bases, leaving 14 bases between them. The CDR3 has 14 amino acids. The DNA of the CDR3 is TGTGCCAGCAGTTTTGGGACGATTGGGGACACCATATATTTT. Translation gives CASSFGTIGDTIYF.

This clonotype was recorded many times. The chain has TRBV2 and TRBJ1-6; TRBD1 is a possible D gene (6 bases). The length of the CDR3 is 14 residues. V was shortened by 6 bases and J by 7 bases, with 13 bases between the two germline ends. Germline CDR1 is SNHLY and CDR2 is FYNNEI. DNA for the CDR3: TGTGCCAGCAGAATCGGGACACGGAATTCACCCCTCCACTTT. It is translated as CASRIGTRNSPLHF.

This clonotype was seen repeatedly, ten times or more. The chain recombines TRBV20-1 with TRBJ2-7; no clear D gene. Looked up from germline, CDR1 is DFQATT and CDR2 is SNEGSKA (reference sequence). The CDR3 is 11 amino acids. The V and J ends lost 2 bases and 4 bases respectively, with 6 bases between them. CDR3 sequence reads: CSARYIYEQYF. The DNA for the CDR3 is TGCAGTGCTAGATACATTTACGAGCAGTACTTC.

CDR3 loop: CASSQVNADSRYSPLHF. The CDR3 bases are TGCGCCAGCAGCCAAGTGAATGCGGACAGCCGATATTCACCCCTCCACTTT. The chain uses TRBV4-1 and TRBJ1-6; TRBD1 is a possible D gene (6 bases). V dropped 1 base and J dropped 8 bases, with 18 bases sitting between them. The CDR3 spans 17 residues. Germline CDR1 reads MGHRA; CDR2 reads YSYEKL.

At least ten counts were recorded for this clonotype. The rearrangement uses TRBV5-5 and TRBJ1-2; D is perhaps TRBD1 (5 bases). Germline CDR1 and CDR2: SGHKS and YYEKEE (reference sequence). The CDR3 sequence is 15 residues long. Between the trimmed V and J ends, which lost 5 bases and 1 base, there was a span of 15 bases. The CDR3 DNA sequence: TGTGCCAGCAGTTGGGTTGACAGCATTAACTATGGCTACACCTTC. Protein: CASSWVDSINYGYTF.

The chain couples TRBV20-1 to TRBJ1-1; D remains unclear. The CDR3 covers 13 residues. With 6 bases removed from V and 7 bases from J, the gap between germline ends came to 18 bases. CDR1 and CDR2 (germline): DFQATT, SNEGSKA (reference sequence). The DNA for the CDR3 is TGCAGTGCAACCCTCCAGGAGTCCCTTGAAGCTTTCTTT. This codes for CSATLQESLEAFF.